This T cell receptor beta chain comes out of a study of Ad26.COV2.S vaccination and SARS-CoV-2 variants. Study-wide background: Each vaccinee took Ad26.COV2.S intramuscularly, once or twice 56 days apart.

Data came from immunoSEQ multiplex PCR; TCRdb stores just in-frame clones and leaves some out. The sample shows fewer than 400,000 clones, roughly 90% of them seen only once. This CDR3 comprises 13 residues. Germline V gives CDR1 SGHRS, CDR2 YFSETQ. The V gene lost 0 bases and the J gene lost 2 bases, with 6 bases spanning the gap. The treatment is: around 19 received Ad26.COV2.S at low or high dose, single or two shots; 5 received placebo; per-sample allocation not given. Following the first vaccine or placebo injection, samples were taken on day 63. Ad26 vector vaccine expressed Wuhan-strain SARS-CoV-2 spike.

This receptor was obtained from a person between 18 and 65 years old who received the Ad26.COV2.S COVID-19 vaccine or a placebo. V usage is TRBV5-1 and J usage is TRBJ2-7; D is unclear. The sequencing used peripheral blood, collected in a trial of Ad26.COV2.S vaccine versus placebo. This CDR3 is CASSLALTYEQYF. The CDR3, as DNA: TGCGCCAGCAGCTTGGCTTTAACCTACGAGCAGTACTTC.